The clone carrying this T cell receptor (beta chain) has just a few counts. Antigen: not known. Although they were nominally healthy when sampled, donors likely had unrecorded immune exposures. This entry is derived from a study of cytomegalovirus exposure and HLA in healthy donors. Study overall: Researchers previously reported finding about 110 million unique TCR beta sequences from some 180 million T cells. Study-level results: A later analysis reportedly found fewer N-insertions in an Asian-associated ancestry cluster than the roughly 730-donor mean.

The CDR3 is 13 residues long. Looked up from germline, CDR1 is LNHDA and CDR2 is SQIVND (reference sequence). V was clipped by 5 bases and J by 6 bases, with 10 bases between them. This PCR relied on a set of 60 Vbeta primers and 13 Jbeta primers. Measured with immunoSEQ multiplex PCR; TCRdb has only the in-frame clones, and not every one. This table holds 200,000 to 250,000 clones, 82% found once. This chain links TRBV19 with TRBJ2-2, with D unresolved. The sequence came from a woman between 40 and 50 years old in good health and CMV-seropositive. Sequencing was done on a sample of PBMCs. The CDR3 sequence: CASSVNQAGELFF. As DNA, the CDR3 is TGTGCCAGTAGTGTAAATCAGGCCGGGGAGCTGTTTTTT.